A single sample gave rise to the 19 T cell receptor beta chains below, sequenced in a study of shared clonotypes between healthy human individuals. Sequenced by immunoSEQ multiplex PCR; TCRdb stores in-frame clones only, minus some. Of approximately 1,500,000 clones listed, more than 95% are singletons. The sample taken for sequencing was naive CD4+ T cells sorted from blood. As to subset: CD45RA+ positively selected. The receptors were gathered from a man aged 30 to 45 in good health.

Of note for this clone: Other nucleotide sequences in the sample specify the same CDR3. The chain couples TRBV30 to TRBJ2-7, with 8 bases matching TRBD1. The germline CDR1 and CDR2 sequences are GTSNPN and SVGIG (reference sequence). The CDR3 covers 11 residues. The junction had 1 base not matched to a gene; V was cut back by 5 bases and J by 4 bases. The CDR3 DNA is TGTGCCTGGGACAGGGGTTACGAGCAGTACTTC. Translating gives CAWDRGYEQYF.

CDR3 protein: CASKMAGTYNEQFF. The CDR3 region has the DNA TGTGCCAGCAAGATGGCGGGAACCTACAATGAGCAGTTCTTC. V is TRBV6-5 and J is TRBJ2-1, with D possibly being TRBD2 (6 bases). The V and J ends lost 7 bases and 2 bases respectively, with 12 bases between them. There are 14 residues in the CDR3. CDR1 is MNHEY and CDR2 is SVGAGI in the germline V gene.

This chain links TRBV28 with TRBJ1-5; D possibly corresponds to TRBD1 (6 bases). Germline loops: CDR1 MDHEN, CDR2 SYDVKM. The CDR3 extends over 17 amino acids. Trimming removed 3 bases from V and 0 bases from J, with 15 bases in between. The CDR3 here is CASSLSDRFYSNQPQHF. The CDR3 DNA sequence: TGTGCCAGCAGTTTGAGTGACAGGTTTTATAGCAATCAGCCCCAGCATTTT.

Remarks on this clone: In the same sample, other DNA sequences code for this CDR3. This chain links TRBV9 with TRBJ2-3, with 11 bases that match TRBD2. The CDR3 length is 16 residues. After removal of 4 bases from V and 2 bases from J, the junction contained 6 bases not matched to a gene. The germline V gene has CDR1 SGDLS and CDR2 YYNGEE. The CDR3, as DNA: TGTGCCAGCAGCTCAGGGACTAGCGGATACACAGATACGCAGTATTTT. This codes for CASSSGTSGYTDTQYF.

This chain connects TRBV28 to TRBJ2-1, with 8 bases fitting TRBD2. CDR3 length equals 15 residues. V gave up 5 bases and J gave up 4 bases; unmatched junction bases: 7. Germline CDR1 and CDR2: MDHEN and SYDVKM. This CDR3 is CASSTIRLAYNEQFF. CDR3 nucleotides: TGTGCCAGCAGTACCATCCGACTAGCGTACAATGAGCAGTTCTTC.

The chain joins TRBV4-2 to TRBJ1-5, with D unresolved. Germline V CDR1 and CDR2: LGHNA, YNFKEQ. CDR3 length: 17 amino acids. V lost 0 bases and J lost 5, with 17 bases in between. CDR3 sequence (DNA): TGTGCCAGCAGCCAAGAAATTAAAGTGGGGATCGATCAGCCCCAGCATTTT. Protein product: CASSQEIKVGIDQPQHF.

This chain uses TRBV5-1 with TRBJ2-1; 9 bases line up with TRBD1. Losses at the gene ends were 4 bases for V and 9 bases for J; bases not matched to a gene: 11. Germline V gives CDR1 SGHRS, CDR2 YFSETQ. This CDR3 spans 15 amino acids. CDR3 sequence: CASSPRDREVGEQFF. DNA of the CDR3: TGCGCCAGCAGCCCCCGGGACAGGGAGGTTGGTGAGCAGTTCTTC.

The J gene is TRBJ2-3, the V gene TRBV15; D may match TRBD1 or TRBD2 (5 bases each). The CDR3 length is 15 residues. Per germline, CDR1 LNHNV and CDR2 YYDKDF (reference sequence). V was pared by 0 bases and J by 6 bases, with 13 bases between. In DNA form, the CDR3 reads TGTGCCACCAGCAGAGATGGGGGAAGGTCCGATACGCAGTATTTT. Translated: CATSRDGGRSDTQYF.

CDR3 region: CASRSTGPQHF. The DNA for the CDR3 is TGTGCCAGCAGGAGTACAGGACCCCAGCATTTT. This rearrangement joins TRBV6-5 to TRBJ1-5; a weak D match, TRBD1 (5 bases). Trimming removed 6 bases from V and 10 bases from J, with 10 bases in between. CDR3 size: 11 residues. The V gene's germline CDR1 is MNHEY and CDR2 SVGAGI.

This rearrangement joins TRBV5-4 to TRBJ2-3; 9 nucleotides align to TRBD1. V lost 0 bases and J lost 4; bases outside the gene matches: 6. This CDR3 is 16 amino acids long. CDR1 SGHNT and CDR2 YYREEE come from the germline V gene (reference sequence). CDR3 DNA: TGTGCCAGCAGCTTGGCCGGGGGGACAGGGCCAGATACGCAGTATTTT. It is translated as CASSLAGGTGPDTQYF.

On this clone itself: Other nucleotide sequences from this sample produce the same CDR3. The J gene is TRBJ2-6, the V gene TRBV15, with a tentative D call TRBD2 (5 bases). Trimming shortened V by 0 bases and J by 4 bases, and 10 bases separated the two germline ends. Germline lookup yields CDR1 LNHNV and CDR2 YYDKDF (reference sequence). The CDR3 covers 16 residues. CDR3 amino acids: CATSRDSGSGANVLTF. Written as DNA, the CDR3 is TGTGCCACCAGCAGAGATTCGGGGAGCGGGGCCAACGTCCTGACTTTC.

The chain is built from TRBV5-1 and TRBJ1-1; D remains unclear. The CDR3 loop spans 13 amino acids. The germline CDR1 and CDR2 sequences are SGHRS and YFSETQ. The V end lost 2 bases, the J end lost 5 bases, and 10 bases lay between the germline ends. CDR3 loop: CASSFFGGTEAFF. The CDR3 DNA reads TGCGCCAGCAGCTTTTTTGGTGGTACTGAAGCTTTCTTT.

V is TRBV11-3 and J is TRBJ2-1, with TRBD2 matching over 13 bases. The CDR3 length is 16 residues. The V gene end was trimmed by 1 base and the J gene end by 8 bases; junction bases not matched to a gene: 5. The germline V gene encodes CDR1 SGHNT and CDR2 YENEEA. Here the CDR3 DNA reads TGTGCCAGCAGCTTAGTTGGACTAGCGGGAGTTCATGAGCAGTTCTTC. Protein: CASSLVGLAGVHEQFF.

A single count supports this clone. Other DNA sequences in this specimen translate into the identical CDR3. Written as DNA, the CDR3 is TGCGCCAGCAGCGAGACAGGAGACTATGGCTACACCTTC. This translates into CASSETGDYGYTF. This chain joins TRBV10-2 and TRBJ1-2; D possibly corresponds to TRBD1 (6 bases). The CDR3 sequence is 13 residues long. CDR1 is WSHSY and CDR2 is SAAADI in the germline V gene. V was cut by 6 bases and J by 3 bases, with 11 bases left in between.

This chain uses TRBV7-9 with TRBJ2-7; D may be TRBD1 or TRBD2 (5 bases each). V dropped 0 bases and J dropped 2 bases, with 11 bases sitting between them. Looked up from germline, CDR1 is SEHNR and CDR2 is FQNEAQ (reference sequence). The CDR3 has 15 amino acids. The CDR3 sequence is CASSLASGTTYEQYF. The CDR3 DNA is TGTGCCAGCAGCTTAGCCTCCGGGACCACCTACGAGCAGTACTTC.

This clone showed up just once. The chain joins TRBV29-1 to TRBJ2-1, with D uncertain. The V gene's germline CDR1 is SQVTM and CDR2 ANQGSEA. V dropped 3 bases and J dropped 8 bases, with 8 bases sitting between them. This CDR3 is 11 amino acids long. For the CDR3, the DNA is TGCAGCGTTGATGGAAGGGATGAGCAGTTCTTC. It specifies CSVDGRDEQFF.

The rearrangement uses TRBV11-2 and TRBJ2-7; 8 nucleotides line up with TRBD2. The CDR3 has 16 residues. With 5 bases clipped from V and 4 bases from J, the junction kept 13 bases outside the gene matches. Germline assignment: CDR1 SGHAT and CDR2 FQNNGV. CDR3 bases: TGTGCCAGCAGCATTTCTAGCGGGCGGTTCGGGTACGAGCAGTACTTC. This translates into CASSISSGRFGYEQYF.

A word on this clone: Other DNA sequences in this sample translate to the same CDR3. This rearrangement joins TRBV9 to TRBJ2-7, with a tentative D call TRBD1 (5 bases). The V end lost 0 bases, the J end lost 3 bases, and 7 bases lay between the germline ends. From germline, CDR1 is SGDLS and CDR2 YYNGEE. The CDR3 runs 13 residues. DNA of the CDR3: TGTGCCAGCAGCGTAGGACAGTACTACGAGCAGTACTTC. Protein: CASSVGQYYEQYF.

V gene TRBV9 combines with J gene TRBJ1-3; no clear D gene. The CDR3 has 11 amino acids. CDR1 is SGDLS and CDR2 is YYNGEE in the germline V gene. V shed 4 bases and J shed 8 bases, with 7 bases lying between them. The CDR3 DNA reads as TGTGCCAGCAGCTCCGCGGACACCATATATTTT. Translation gives CASSSADTIYF.